This T cell receptor (beta chain) was recovered during a study of T cell responses to AZD1222 COVID-19 vaccine. Findings and limits, study-wide: Spike-spanning, vaccine-associated CD4 TCRs were dominant at 160-218 and 743-854.

About this clone: What it recognizes is unknown.

Measured with immunoSEQ multiplex PCR; TCRdb has only the in-frame clones, and not every one. The repertoire includes tens of thousands of clones, around 86% of them detected once, and roughly 2.3% sits in the top ten. The germline gives CDR1 MNHEY, CDR2 SVGAGI. V was shortened by 0 bases and J by 4 bases, with 9 bases between the two germline ends. The CDR3 consists of 14 residues. The chain has TRBV6-5 and TRBJ2-5; D possibly matches TRBD1 or TRBD2 (5 bases each). Source: peripheral blood, taken on day 0 of AZD1222 vaccination. The sequence derives from an adult in good health. CDR3 residues: CASSYSGTPETQYF. Written as DNA, the CDR3 is TGTGCCAGCAGTTACTCTGGGACGCCAGAGACCCAGTACTTC.